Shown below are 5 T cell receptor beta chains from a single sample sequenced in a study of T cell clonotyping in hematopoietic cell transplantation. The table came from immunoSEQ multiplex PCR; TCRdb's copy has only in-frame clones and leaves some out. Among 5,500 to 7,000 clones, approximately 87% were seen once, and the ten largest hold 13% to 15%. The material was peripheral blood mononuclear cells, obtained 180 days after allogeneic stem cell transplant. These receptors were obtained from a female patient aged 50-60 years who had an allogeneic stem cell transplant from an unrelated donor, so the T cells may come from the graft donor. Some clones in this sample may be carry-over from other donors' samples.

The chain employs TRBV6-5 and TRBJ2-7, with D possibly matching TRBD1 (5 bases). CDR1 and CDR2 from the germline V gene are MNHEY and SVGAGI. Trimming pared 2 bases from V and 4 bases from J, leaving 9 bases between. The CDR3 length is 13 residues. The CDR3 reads CASSYRGGYEQYF. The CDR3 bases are TGTGCCAGCAGTTACAGGGGCGGTTACGAGCAGTACTTC.

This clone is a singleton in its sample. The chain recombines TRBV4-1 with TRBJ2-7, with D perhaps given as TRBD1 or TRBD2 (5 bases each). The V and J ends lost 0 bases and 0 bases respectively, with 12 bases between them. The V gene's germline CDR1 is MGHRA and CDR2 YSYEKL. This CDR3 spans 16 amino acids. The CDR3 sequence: CASSQDLAGTSYEQYF. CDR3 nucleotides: TGCGCCAGCAGCCAAGATTTGGCAGGGACCTCCTACGAGCAGTACTTC.

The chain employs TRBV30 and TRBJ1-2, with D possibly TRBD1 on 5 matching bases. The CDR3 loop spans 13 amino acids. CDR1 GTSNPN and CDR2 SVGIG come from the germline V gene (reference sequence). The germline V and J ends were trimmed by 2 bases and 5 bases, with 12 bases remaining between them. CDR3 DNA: TGTGCCTGGAGTTTTGGGCAGGGATATGGCTACACCTTC. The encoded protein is CAWSFGQGYGYTF. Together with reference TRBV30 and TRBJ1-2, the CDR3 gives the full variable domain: SQTIHQWPATLVQPVGSPLSLECTVEGTSNPNLYWYRQAAGRGLQLLFYSVGIGQISSEVPQNLSASRPQDRQFILSSKKLLLSDSGFYLCAWSFGQGYGYTFGSGTRLTVV.

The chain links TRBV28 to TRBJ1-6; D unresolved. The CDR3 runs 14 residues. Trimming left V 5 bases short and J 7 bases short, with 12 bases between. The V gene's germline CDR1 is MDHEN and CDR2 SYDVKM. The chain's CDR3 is CASSLPGRNSPLHF. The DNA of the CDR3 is TGTGCCAGCAGTCTCCCCGGTCGAAATTCACCCCTCCACTTT.

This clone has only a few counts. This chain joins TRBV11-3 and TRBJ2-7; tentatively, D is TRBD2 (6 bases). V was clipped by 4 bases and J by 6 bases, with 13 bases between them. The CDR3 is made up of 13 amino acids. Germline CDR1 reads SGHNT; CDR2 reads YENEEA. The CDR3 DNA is TGTGCCAGCAGCTCCGGGACTCGGGGCGAGCAGTACTTC. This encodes CASSSGTRGEQYF.